Described below is a single T cell receptor (beta chain) sequence and its context. This clone's antigen is unknown. Nothing much larger sits one base from this clone, and base qualities are not available. This sample is part of a study of glioma-infiltrating T cells (dated by TCRdb to the mid-2010s). As for the study more broadly: The study sequenced TCR alpha- and beta-chain repertoires from glioma tissue, from non-neoplastic brain tissue and from matched peripheral blood mononuclear cells. To measure how far tissue and blood T-cell populations diverged, each tissue-infiltrating repertoire was compared against the peripheral blood repertoire of the same patient. The paired cohort was made up of three low-grade glioma patients, several primary glioblastoma patients and three non-glioma patients who contributed non-neoplastic brain tissue. The research as a whole found: Tissue and blood shared very few CDR3 sequences, a result attributed to high CDR3 diversity and limited sampling. The group comparisons were based on small numbers of patients: three non-neoplastic, three low-grade glioma and about eight glioblastoma patients. In non-neoplastic patients, VJ-independent divergence between tissue and blood fell below expectation, whereas in all gliomas, and especially in low-grade gliomas, the divergence rose above expectation.

The iRepertoire nested amplicon-rescue multiplex PCR (arm-PCR) platform was used to amplify TCR alpha and beta CDR3 regions from RNA. The input for one-step reverse transcription and amplification was roughly 85-400 ng of tissue mRNA or PBMC total RNA. Following bead purification, Illumina adapters were added through a secondary multiplex PCR, and the libraries were then gel-purified between 200 and 400 bp. Demultiplexing relied on internal 6-nucleotide barcodes carried by the libraries. Sequencing of libraries was performed on an Illumina MiSeq with 2x220 or 2x250 nucleotide paired-end reads. Concerning the study's data processing: Paired reads were merged with FLASH 1.2.11 and aligned to the GRCh37 human genome with BWA-MEM before extracting TRA and TRB reads. V and J assignment used an IMGT-derived reference of cassette sequences and CDR3 motifs that included pseudogenes. Reads were translated in three frames, and productive CDR3s were defined as those with a C...FGXG motif and no stop codons. Unique combinations of V-J cassette pair and CDR3 amino acid sequence were defined as clonotypes. Reads were filtered by Hamming distance, thresholded by each sample's sequence error rate in mapped regions. TCRdb passed the public sequencing reads through fastp at Q25 and MiXCR, retaining productive beta sequences. Records with the same CDR3 protein are collapsed into one entry carrying the most frequent genes and DNA. The V and J calls shown here were made by TCRdb, not taken from the authors' results. The sample data list 93,000 or so distinct CDR3 sequences, and around 28% of these were observed just once. The ten most abundant clones make up about 40% of the sample.

CDR1 and CDR2, looked up from the germline V gene, are SGHTA and FQGNSA. The CDR3 contains 12 residues, cysteine and phenylalanine counted. The only DNA kept is the CDR3, 36 bases in frame from the first base. The junction shows trimming of 2 bases on V and 4 bases on J, plus 6 bases between the germline ends. The chain is made from TRBV7-2 and TRBJ2-7; a weak D assignment points to TRBD1 (5 bases agree). The TCR was taken from a human donor with low-grade glioma or glioblastoma, undergoing nonglioma brain surgery, or in good health (not recorded which). What was sequenced was glioma tissue, nonneoplastic brain tissue, or PBMCs (not recorded which). The sequenced DNA is TGTGCCAGCAGCTTACAGGGATACGAGCAGTACTTC. Its protein product is CASSLQGYEQYF.